These T cell receptor beta chains were read from a single sample in a study of T cells in Graves' hyperthyroidism and ophthalmopathy. TCRdb analysed the multiplex PCR reads with MiXCR anew, one entry per CDR3 protein. The sample has about 620,000 distinct CDR3 sequences, around 16% seen once. The specimen was blood. These receptors originate from a woman aged 25-40 years with Graves' hyperthyroidism. The CDR3 runs from the conserved cysteine through the conserved F or W. The D gene is left open where the match is weak. A row's size may be missing; if present it is once, few, many or a size class.

CDR3 protein: CASSQERYSGRTSEQYF
CDR3 DNA: TGTGCCAGCAGCCAAGAAAGGTATAGCGGGAGGACCTCCGAGCAGTACTTC
clone size: many
V gene: TRBV3-1
J gene: TRBJ2-7
D gene: TRBD2

CDR3 protein: CASKRQESSYEQYF
CDR3 DNA: TGCGCCAGCAAAAGACAGGAGAGCTCCTACGAGCAGTACTTC
clone size: many
V gene: TRBV5-1
J gene: TRBJ2-7
D gene: -

CDR3 protein: CASISLDRPNYGYTF
CDR3 DNA: TGTGCCAGCATCTCATTGGACAGGCCTAACTATGGCTACACCTTC
clone size: -
V gene: TRBV6-1
J gene: TRBJ1-2
D gene: TRBD1

CDR3 protein: CASRGEGTSPTGELFF
CDR3 DNA: TGTGCCAGCAGAGGGGAGGGGACTAGCCCCACCGGGGAGCTGTTTTTT
clone size: -
V gene: TRBV12-3/TRBV12-4
J gene: TRBJ2-2
D gene: TRBD2

CDR3 protein: CASKDREGRGEAFF
CDR3 DNA: TGTGCCAGCAAAGACAGGGAAGGAAGGGGTGAAGCTTTCTTT
clone size: -
V gene: TRBV6-4
J gene: TRBJ1-1
D gene: TRBD1

CDR3 protein: CASSVGPKGNQPQHF
CDR3 DNA: TGTGCCAGCAGCGTAGGGCCAAAGGGCAATCAGCCCCAGCATTTT
clone size: -
V gene: TRBV9
J gene: TRBJ1-5
D gene: -

CDR3 protein: CASTRDMGYEQYF
CDR3 DNA: TGTGCCAGCACAAGGGACATGGGGTACGAGCAGTACTTC
clone size: many
V gene: TRBV2
J gene: TRBJ2-7
D gene: -

CDR3 protein: CASSPGETGGNEQFF
CDR3 DNA: TGTGCCAGCTCTCCGGGGGAGACAGGAGGCAATGAGCAGTTCTTC
clone size: -
V gene: TRBV6-4
J gene: TRBJ2-1
D gene: -

CDR3 protein: CASSAQIGDYGYTF
CDR3 DNA: TGTGCCAGCAGTGCTCAAATAGGGGACTATGGCTACACCTTC
clone size: many
V gene: TRBV6-1
J gene: TRBJ1-2
D gene: -

CDR3 protein: CATADPTSASYEQYF
CDR3 DNA: TGTGCCACCGCGGACCCTACTAGCGCATCCTACGAGCAGTACTTC
clone size: -
V gene: TRBV10-3
J gene: TRBJ2-7
D gene: TRBD2

CDR3 protein: CASTQGQRPFYEQYF
CDR3 DNA: TGTGCCAGTACGCAGGGACAGAGGCCCTTCTACGAGCAGTACTTC
clone size: few
V gene: TRBV19
J gene: TRBJ2-7
D gene: TRBD1

CDR3 protein: CASSLSMTRDEQFF
CDR3 DNA: TGTGCCAGCAGTCTATCAATGACTAGGGATGAGCAGTTCTTC
clone size: many
V gene: TRBV12-3/TRBV12-4
J gene: TRBJ2-1
D gene: -

CDR3 protein: CAWSNQGSTEAFF
CDR3 DNA: TGTGCCTGGTCTAATCAGGGGAGCACTGAAGCTTTCTTT
clone size: few
V gene: TRBV30
J gene: TRBJ1-1
D gene: -

CDR3 protein: CASSSAGTGADYSNQPQHF
CDR3 DNA: TGTGCCAGCAGTTCGGCCGGGACAGGGGCTGATTATAGCAATCAGCCCCAGCATTTT
clone size: many
V gene: TRBV28
J gene: TRBJ1-5
D gene: TRBD1

CDR3 protein: CASSLAKGTEAFF
CDR3 DNA: TGTGCCAGCAGCTTGGCCAAGGGAACTGAAGCTTTCTTT
clone size: -
V gene: TRBV5-5
J gene: TRBJ1-1
D gene: -

CDR3 protein: CASSLRLTTEAFF
CDR3 DNA: TGTGCCAGCAGCTTAAGGTTAACTACTGAAGCTTTCTTT
clone size: many
V gene: TRBV11-2
J gene: TRBJ1-1
D gene: -

CDR3 protein: CASSSYGGRAPYEQYF
CDR3 DNA: TGTGCCAGCAGTTCCTACGGGGGGAGAGCCCCCTACGAGCAGTACTTC
clone size: many
V gene: TRBV28
J gene: TRBJ2-7
D gene: TRBD2

CDR3 protein: CASSYWTGDNSPLHF
CDR3 DNA: TGTGCCAGCAGTTACTGGACAGGGGATAATTCACCCCTCCACTTT
clone size: -
V gene: TRBV6-5
J gene: TRBJ1-6
D gene: TRBD1

CDR3 protein: CAWSPRRETQYF
CDR3 DNA: TGTGCCTGGAGTCCCCGGAGGGAGACCCAGTACTTC
clone size: -
V gene: TRBV30
J gene: TRBJ2-5
D gene: -

CDR3 protein: CSARQGANYGYTF
CDR3 DNA: TGCAGTGCTAGACAGGGGGCTAACTATGGCTACACCTTC
clone size: many
V gene: TRBV20-1
J gene: TRBJ1-2
D gene: TRBD1

CDR3 protein: CSAPGVHEQYF
CDR3 DNA: TGCAGTGCTCCGGGGGTACACGAGCAGTACTTC
clone size: few
V gene: TRBV20-1
J gene: TRBJ2-7
D gene: -

CDR3 protein: CASGRESYEQYF
CDR3 DNA: TGTGCCAGCGGACGGGAGTCCTACGAGCAGTACTTC
clone size: -
V gene: TRBV13
J gene: TRBJ2-7
D gene: -

CDR3 protein: CASNASYNQRYNSPLHF
CDR3 DNA: TGTGCTAGCAACGCCTCGTACAATCAGAGATATAATTCACCCCTCCACTTT
clone size: -
V gene: TRBV7-7
J gene: TRBJ1-6
D gene: -

CDR3 protein: CATSRDYTGELFF
CDR3 DNA: TGTGCCACCAGCAGAGATTACACCGGGGAGCTGTTTTTT
clone size: -
V gene: TRBV15
J gene: TRBJ2-2
D gene: -

CDR3 protein: CASSQEREYEQFF
CDR3 DNA: TGTGCCAGCAGCCAAGAGCGGGAGTATGAGCAGTTCTTC
clone size: many
V gene: TRBV3-1
J gene: TRBJ2-1
D gene: TRBD2

CDR3 protein: CASSQASKVTGELFF
CDR3 DNA: TGTGCCAGCAGCCAAGCCAGCAAGGTGACCGGGGAGCTGTTTTTT
clone size: many
V gene: TRBV3-1
J gene: TRBJ2-2
D gene: -

CDR3 protein: CASSPVGSGGQQYF
CDR3 DNA: TGTGCCAGCAGCCCCGTGGGGTCAGGGGGCCAGCAGTACTTC
clone size: -
V gene: TRBV28
J gene: TRBJ2-7
D gene: TRBD1

CDR3 protein: CASSFYSGRGEQFF
CDR3 DNA: TGTGCCAGCAGTTTCTATAGCGGGAGGGGCGAGCAGTTCTTC
clone size: many
V gene: TRBV12-3/TRBV12-4
J gene: TRBJ2-1
D gene: TRBD2

CDR3 protein: CSSIRLALVGNIQYF
CDR3 DNA: TGCAGTTCTATTCGACTAGCTTTAGTAGGGAACATTCAGTACTTC
clone size: many
V gene: TRBV20-1
J gene: TRBJ2-4
D gene: TRBD2

CDR3 protein: CATSDPTPDRKETQYF
CDR3 DNA: TGTGCCACCAGTGACCCAACACCGGACAGAAAAGAGACCCAGTACTTC
clone size: -
V gene: TRBV24-1
J gene: TRBJ2-5
D gene: -